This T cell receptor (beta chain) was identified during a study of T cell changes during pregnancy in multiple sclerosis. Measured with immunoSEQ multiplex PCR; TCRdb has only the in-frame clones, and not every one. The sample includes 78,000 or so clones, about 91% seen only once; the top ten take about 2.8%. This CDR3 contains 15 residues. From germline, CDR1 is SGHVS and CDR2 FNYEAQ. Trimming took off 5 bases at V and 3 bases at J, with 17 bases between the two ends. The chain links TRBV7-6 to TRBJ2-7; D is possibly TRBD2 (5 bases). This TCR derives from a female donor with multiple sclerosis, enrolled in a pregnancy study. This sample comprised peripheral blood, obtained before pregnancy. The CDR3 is CASSRGTLAGYEQYF. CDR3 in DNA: TGTGCCAGCAGCCGCGGAACCCTAGCCGGCTACGAGCAGTACTTC.